This TCR beta chain is drawn from a study of blood T cell repertoires in COVID-19. Germline assignment: CDR1 ENHRY and CDR2 SYGVKD. Trimming at V came to 6 bases and at J to 6 bases, leaving 7 bases not matched to a gene. This CDR3 is 15 amino acids long. TCRdb's table, derived via immunoSEQ multiplex PCR, lists solely in-frame clones and lacks some. Here the sample spans more than 350,000 clones, 70% to 90% being singletons. This chain links TRBV10-3 with TRBJ2-1, with 11 positions matching TRBD1. The material sequenced was peripheral blood. This receptor was obtained from a woman younger than 45 with COVID-19, enrolled during active disease. CDR3 protein: CAISPGQGESNEQFF. The CDR3, as DNA: TGTGCCATCAGCCCGGGACAGGGGGAGAGCAATGAGCAGTTCTTC.